Following are 9 T cell receptor beta chains from one sample sequenced in a study of blood T cell repertoires in COVID-19. Sequencing was performed with immunoSEQ multiplex PCR; in TCRdb, only in-frame clones are kept and a portion is missing. The sample has about 260,000 clones, approximately 89% seen once. The material sequenced was PBMCs or T cells enriched from blood (not recorded which). These receptors were taken from a woman aged 40 to 55 who had been exposed to COVID-19.

This chain connects TRBV21-1 to TRBJ2-5; TRBD1, the D gene given by the table, was not confirmed from the DNA. TRBV21-1 is annotated as a pseudogene. This CDR3 spans 16 amino acids. In DNA, the CDR3 is TGTGCCAGCAGCACCCCCGGGACAGAATATCAAGAGACCCAGTACTTC. This sequence encodes CASSTPGTEYQETQYF.

The J gene is TRBJ2-2, the V gene TRBV29-1; D is unresolved. There are 13 residues in the CDR3. From germline, CDR1 is SQVTM and CDR2 ANQGSEA. The CDR3 sequence is CTGCRGEAGELFF. The DNA for the CDR3 is TGCACCGGGTGTCGAGGAGAGGCCGGGGAGCTGTTTTTT.

To note about this clone: This CDR3 is also generated by other DNA sequences in the sample. The chain recombines TRBV7-9 with TRBJ1-5; possibly TRBD1 for D (5 bases). Germline V CDR1 and CDR2: SEHNR, FQNEAQ (reference sequence). There are 14 residues in the CDR3. The V gene lost 1 base and the J gene lost 5 bases, with 9 bases spanning the gap. CDR3 sequence: CASSLGRGDQPQHF. DNA for the CDR3: TGTGCCAGCAGCTTAGGCCGGGGGGATCAGCCCCAGCATTTT.

This clone was counted only a few times. The chain combines TRBV27 with TRBJ1-2, with TRBD1 as a possible D gene (5 bases). V was pared by 10 bases and J by 6 bases, with 18 bases between. This CDR3 is built from 13 residues. Per germline, CDR1 MNHEY and CDR2 SMNVEV (reference sequence). Written as DNA, the CDR3 is TGTGCCACCAGCTTTCGGAGGGGCGATGGCTACACCTTC. The encoded protein is CATSFRRGDGYTF.

The DNA for the CDR3 is TGTGCCAGCAGTTCCGGGACTCGCCGACGGAATTCACCCCTCCACTTT. Its translation: CASSSGTRRRNSPLHF. The chain joins TRBV27 to TRBJ1-6, with TRBD1 as a possible D gene (5 bases). V dropped 4 bases and J dropped 7 bases, with 17 bases sitting between them. This CDR3 has 16 residues. The germline CDR1 and CDR2 sequences are MNHEY and SMNVEV (reference sequence).

The genes are TRBV28 and TRBJ1-1, with TRBD1 matching 7 bases. This CDR3 has 13 residues. Germline assignment: CDR1 MDHEN and CDR2 SYDVKM. Trimming at V came to 8 bases and at J to 5 bases, leaving 8 bases not matched to a gene. CDR3 DNA: TGTGCCAGCTACAGGGGATGGCATACTGAAGCTTTCTTT. This codes for CASYRGWHTEAFF.

The CDR3 here is CASSATASNYGYTF. The CDR3 coding sequence is TGTGCCAGTAGTGCGACAGCGTCTAACTATGGCTACACCTTC. This chain joins TRBV19 and TRBJ1-2; tentatively, D is TRBD1 (5 bases). Trimming removed 5 bases from V and 0 bases from J, with 10 bases in between. CDR1 and CDR2 from the germline V gene are LNHDA and SQIVND (reference sequence). CDR3 size: 14 residues.

The chain uses TRBV21-1 and TRBJ2-7; the D call TRBD2 from the table was never checked on the DNA. TRBV21-1 is noted as a pseudogene. This CDR3 has 15 residues. This CDR3 reads CASRRGSSGSYEQYF. CDR3 nucleotides: TGTGCCAGCAGGAGGGGTTCTAGCGGAAGCTACGAGCAGTACTTC.

The chain joins TRBV6-4 to TRBJ2-1; 9 bases match TRBD2. Germline CDR1 and CDR2: MRHNA and SNTAGT. J lost 4 bases, V lost 5 bases, and 6 bases had no gene match. The CDR3 length is 15 residues. This chain's CDR3 is CASSHTSGSYNEQFF. The CDR3 nucleotides read TGTGCCAGCAGTCATACTAGCGGGTCTTACAATGAGCAGTTCTTC.